Shown below are 9 T cell receptor beta chains from a single sample sequenced in a study of blood T cells in healthy people across ages (dated by TCRdb to 2014 to 2015). The receptor library was made with 5' RACE. Sequenced on an Illumina HiSeq 2500. A second roughly 6 to 12 cycle PCR used a sample-barcoded 5' primer and a J-beta primer mix. TCRdb applied fastp at Q25 and MiXCR to the public reads, then kept only in-frame beta chains. Records with the same CDR3 protein are collapsed into one entry carrying the most frequent genes and DNA. This sample comprises around 1,100,000 distinct CDR3 sequences, around two fifths of them detected only once. The top ten constitute around 13% of the sample. Input material: blood. The receptors derive from a man in his late teens or twenties in good health.

This clonotype has only a few counts. The gene calls are TRBV7-2 and TRBJ2-5; 10 positions agree with TRBD1. V was clipped by 3 bases and J by 5 bases; unmatched bases: 9. From germline, CDR1 is SGHTA and CDR2 FQGNSA. The CDR3 is 16 amino acids. For the CDR3, the DNA is TGTGCCAGCAGCTTCGCCGGGACAGGGGTGGGTGAGACCCAGTACTTC. It yields the protein CASSFAGTGVGETQYF.

The table lists this clonotype with a few counts. This chain joins TRBV27 and TRBJ2-5; 9 nucleotides align to TRBD2. CDR1 and CDR2 from the germline V gene are MNHEY and SMNVEV (reference sequence). The CDR3 extends over 15 amino acids. Trimming cost V 8 bases and J 1 base; bases outside gene matches: 8. CDR3 DNA sequence: TGTGCCAGCGTCGGACTAGCGAGCGGCCAAGAGACCCAGTACTTC. Translation: CASVGLASGQETQYF.

This chain joins TRBV18 and TRBJ1-2; no firm D call. The germline V gene encodes CDR1 KGHSH and CDR2 LQKENI. The CDR3 totals 15 residues. V was cut by 1 base and J by 2 bases, with 11 bases left in between. This CDR3 reads CASSPREGPNYGYTF. Written as DNA, the CDR3 is TGTGCCAGCTCACCACGAGAAGGCCCGAACTATGGCTACACCTTC. The full variable domain, its missing parts supplied by reference TRBV18 and TRBJ1-2, is NAGVMQNPRHLVRRRGQEARLRCSPMKGHSHVYWYRQLPEEGLKFMVYLQKENIIDESGMPKERFSAEFPKEGPSILRIQQVVRGDSAAYFCASSPREGPNYGYTFGSGTRLTVV.

The rearrangement links TRBV7-8 to TRBJ1-1; possibly TRBD1 for D (6 bases). This CDR3 has 12 residues. Trimming removed 1 base at V and 11 bases at J, with 11 bases between. In germline, CDR1 is SGHVS, CDR2 FQNEAQ. As DNA, the CDR3 is TGTGCCAGCAGCTTAGTCGGACAGACCGCTTTCTTT. Translated: CASSLVGQTAFF.

This clonotype was counted at least ten times. The J gene is TRBJ1-2, the V gene TRBV7-2, with D hard to call. The V and J ends lost 2 bases and 2 bases respectively, with 12 bases between them. Germline-derived CDR1 and CDR2 are SGHTA and FQGNSA. There are 15 residues in the CDR3. The CDR3 loop is CASSLIGPGNYGYTF. DNA for the CDR3: TGTGCCAGCAGCTTAATTGGTCCGGGAAACTATGGCTACACCTTC.

This chain connects TRBV4-3 to TRBJ2-3, with 8 bases identical to TRBD1. V lost 4 bases and J lost 4; bases outside the gene matches: 10. This CDR3 has 16 amino acids. The germline V gene has CDR1 LGHNA and CDR2 YSLEER. DNA for the CDR3: TGCGCCAGCAGCCCGCACGGACAGGGATCGGCAGATACGCAGTATTTT. The encoded protein is CASSPHGQGSADTQYF.

This CDR3 is CASSLDQRGGYNEQFF. The CDR3 DNA follows: TGTGCCAGCAGCTTAGACCAGCGGGGGGGGTACAATGAGCAGTTCTTC. The chain combines TRBV7-2 with TRBJ2-1, with 10 bases lining up with TRBD2. Germline V CDR1 and CDR2: SGHTA, FQGNSA. The length of the CDR3 is 16 residues. Trimming took 1 base from V and 4 from J; bases not matched to a gene: 4.

The chain links TRBV5-1 to TRBJ2-5; D remains ambiguous. With 4 bases removed from V and 2 bases from J, the gap between germline ends came to 12 bases. This CDR3 is built from 14 residues. Germline CDR1 SGHRS, CDR2 YFSETQ. The CDR3 DNA follows: TGCGCCAGCAGCCGACGGGCACGTCAAGAGACCCAGTACTTC. It encodes CASSRRARQETQYF.

The rearrangement links TRBV6-2 or TRBV6-3 to TRBJ1-2; D is undetermined. The germline V gene has CDR1 MNHEY and CDR2 SVGEGT. The germline V and J ends were trimmed by 7 bases and 5 bases, with 17 bases remaining between them. The CDR3 length is 14 residues. CDR3 bases: TGTGCCAGCACCCCCTCCAACGGACTATATGGCTACACCTTC. The encoded protein is CASTPSNGLYGYTF.